The entry below describes one T cell receptor (beta chain). Its specificity is unknown. The data were taken from a study of cytomegalovirus exposure and HLA in healthy donors. The PCR contained 60 Vbeta and 13 Jbeta primers. Clones were read by immunoSEQ multiplex PCR, and TCRdb kept only the in-frame ones, dropping some. The profile covers more than 95,000 clones, with roughly 72% appearing a single time and over 4.5% taken by the ten largest. The CDR3 has 14 amino acids. Germline CDR1 reads MDHEN; CDR2 reads SYDVKM. J lost 8 bases, V lost 6 bases, and 9 bases had no gene match. Study-wide points: Most subjects' HLA-A and HLA-B alleles were reportedly predicted from TCR beta sequences. TCR beta V- and J-gene trimming was later associated with a missense DCLRE1C variant.

The V call is TRBV28, the J call TRBJ2-1, with 8 bases fitting TRBD2. Sequencing was done on a sample of PBMCs. This clonotype was sampled from a woman younger than 35 in good health and CMV-seropositive. Here the CDR3 DNA reads TGTGCCAGCAGCCTAAGGGGACTAGTGTATGAGCAGTTCTTC. Protein: CASSLRGLVYEQFF. Complete variable domain (other parts from reference TRBV28 and TRBJ2-1): DVKVTQSSRYLVKRTGEKVFLECVQDMDHENMFWYRQDPGLGLRLIYFSYDVKMKEKGDIPEGYSVSREKKERFSLILESASTNQTSMYLCASSLRGLVYEQFFGPGTRLTVL.